The rows below give T cell receptor beta chains drawn from one sample of a study of beta chain features in type 1 diabetes. The assay was immunoSEQ multiplex PCR, and TCRdb's table has in-frame clones only and misses some. The repertoire holds roughly 100,000 clones, 25% to 35% seen once, with less than 0.65% in the top ten. The specimen sequenced was central memory CD4+ T cells from blood. Every receptor here comes from a woman between 18 and 29 years old with type 1 diabetes. Each CDR3 is given with its conserved first and last residue. The D gene is left open where the match is weak. Size is omitted from some rows. Given values are once, few, many or a class for expanded clones.

NA	TRBV19	TRBJ2-7	NA	CASSRSGGISSYEQYF	TGTGCCAGTAGTCGATCCGGGGGTATTAGTTCCTACGAGCAGTACTTC
NA	TRBV5-1	TRBJ1-2	NA	CASSLSLSNYGYTF	TGCGCCAGCAGCTTATCTCTTTCTAACTATGGCTACACCTTC
few	TRBV5-1	TRBJ1-1	TRBD1	CASSLVGTGKNTEAFF	TGCGCCAGCAGCTTGGTCGGGACAGGAAAGAACACTGAAGCTTTCTTT
few	TRBV6-6	TRBJ2-6	TRBD1	CASSKQGAGANVLTF	TGTGCCAGCAGTAAACAGGGGGCCGGGGCCAACGTCCTGACTTTC
few	TRBV30	TRBJ2-4	NA	CAWSGLEGDIQYF	TGTGCCTGGAGTGGGCTAGAAGGTGACATTCAGTACTTC
few	TRBV7-9	TRBJ2-3	TRBD2	CASSQRIGRLSTTDTQYF	TGTGCCAGCAGCCAGAGAATCGGGAGGCTCTCTACCACAGATACGCAGTATTTT
NA	TRBV5-1	TRBJ1-4	TRBD1	CASSRTGGTNEKLFF	TGCGCCAGCAGCAGGACAGGGGGAACTAATGAAAAACTGTTTTTT
few	TRBV11-3	TRBJ2-3	TRBD2	CASSPRGGRERDTQYF	TGTGCCAGCAGCCCAAGGGGCGGGCGGGAGCGAGATACGCAGTATTTT
NA	TRBV11-2	TRBJ2-3	NA	CASSERSGWSTDTQYF	TGTGCCAGCAGCGAAAGGTCAGGGTGGAGCACAGATACGCAGTATTTT
NA	TRBV19	TRBJ2-1	TRBD1	CASMSWTGVNEQFF	TGTGCCAGTATGAGCTGGACAGGGGTGAATGAGCAGTTCTTC
few	TRBV9	TRBJ1-2	NA	CASSVGNPYGYTF	TGTGCCAGCAGCGTAGGTAATCCCTATGGCTACACCTTC
NA	TRBV5-1	TRBJ1-2	NA	CASSLVVTGSNYGYTF	TGCGCCAGCAGCTTGGTCGTGACAGGATCCAACTATGGCTACACCTTC
few	TRBV19	TRBJ2-7	NA	CASSMWSRGEQYF	TGTGCCAGTAGTATGTGGTCCAGGGGCGAGCAGTACTTC
NA	TRBV5-6	TRBJ1-2	NA	CASSRGDRYYGYTF	TGTGCCAGCAGCCGGGGCGACAGGTACTATGGCTACACCTTC
NA	TRBV5-1	TRBJ2-2	NA	CASSLPQATGELFF	TGCGCCAGCAGCTTGCCCCAGGCGACCGGGGAGCTGTTTTTT
NA	TRBV18	TRBJ1-1	NA	CASSPREVGTEAFF	TGTGCCAGCTCCCCCAGGGAGGTAGGGACTGAAGCTTTCTTT
few	TRBV18	TRBJ1-2	NA	CASSPDRAGQSGRF	TGTGCCAGCTCACCGGACCGGGCAGGGCAGTCGGGCAGGTTC
few	TRBV28	TRBJ1-5	NA	CASSLPPGRGISNQPQHF	TGTGCCAGCAGTTTACCCCCCGGGAGGGGGATTAGCAATCAGCCCCAGCATTTT
few	TRBV6-5	TRBJ1-2	TRBD1	CASSKQGATLVYTF	TGTGCCAGCAGTAAGCAGGGGGCTACCTTAGTCTACACCTTC
few	TRBV5-1	TRBJ2-1	TRBD2	CASSPGLTGTNEQFF	TGCGCCAGCTCTCCGGGACTAACGGGAACGAATGAGCAGTTCTTC
NA	TRBV6-1	TRBJ1-2	TRBD1	CASSELGTGGRYGYTF	TGTGCCAGCAGTGAGCTAGGGACAGGGGGCCGATATGGCTACACCTTC
NA	TRBV11-3	TRBJ2-1	TRBD2	CASSLGAGVKNEQFF	TGTGCCAGCAGCCTCGGGGCGGGAGTGAAGAATGAGCAGTTCTTC
few	TRBV6-1	TRBJ2-1	NA	CASSRDSYNEQFF	TGTGCCAGCAGCCGGGACTCGTACAATGAGCAGTTCTTC
NA	TRBV5-4	TRBJ1-2	TRBD1	CASSPGQNYGYTF	TGTGCCAGCAGCCCGGGACAGAACTATGGCTACACCTTC